This TCR beta chain was retrieved from a study of post-analysis software for immune sequencing data. Overall study results and limits: Controls' normalized Chao1 diversity significantly exceeded that of multiple sclerosis patients. Five TRBV segments occurring more often in patients than controls included TRBV5-6, TRBV5-1 and TRBV20-1.

Unique molecular identifiers were carried by the TCR beta cDNA libraries. From approximately 0.95 to 9.8 million T cells, roughly 0.5 million cDNA molecules were obtained. TCRdb re-called the PCR reads with MiXCR, one entry per CDR3 protein. The sample lists about 770,000 distinct CDR3 sequences, under 60% occurring once. Of note for this clonotype: Its antigen is currently unknown.

Per germline, CDR1 DFQATT and CDR2 SNEGSKA (reference sequence). V gave up 6 bases and J gave up 2 bases, with 18 bases separating them. This CDR3 is 15 amino acids long. The sequence came from a girl aged 5 to 17 with multiple sclerosis. The rearrangement joins TRBV20-1 to TRBJ2-3; D possibly matches TRBD1 or TRBD2 (6 bases each). The sequencing sample was made of blood. In nucleotides, the CDR3 is TGCAGTGCCGGGGGCAGTCAGCGGGTCACAGATACGCAGTATTTT. Translating gives CSAGGSQRVTDTQYF.